Listed here are 21 T cell receptor beta chains from one sample, sequenced in a study of blood T cell repertoires in COVID-19. Data came from immunoSEQ multiplex PCR; TCRdb stores just in-frame clones and leaves some out. The data contain about 270,000 clones, more than 80% of them singletons. The specimen sequenced was PBMCs or T cells enriched from blood (not recorded which). The receptors come from a woman between 18 and 30 years old who had recovered from COVID-19.

CDR3 nucleotides: TGCGCCAGCAGCCAAGTCGGGTTTGGAGATGGCTACACCTTC. Translating it yields CASSQVGFGDGYTF. The rearrangement joins TRBV4-1 to TRBJ1-2; D remains unclear. The CDR3 length is 14 residues. CDR1 is MGHRA, CDR2 YSYEKL, per germline. Between the trimmed V and J ends, which lost 1 base and 6 bases, there was a span of 12 bases.

This chain uses TRBV3-1 (or the pseudogene TRBV3-2) with TRBJ2-1; weak D call: TRBD1 (6 bases). The CDR3 sequence is 15 residues long. The germline gives CDR1 LGHDT, CDR2 YNNKEL (reference sequence). Trimming cost V 1 base and J 5 bases, with 12 bases left between them. CDR3 residues: CASSQGTEIHNEQFF. The CDR3 bases are TGTGCCAGCAGCCAAGGGACAGAAATACACAATGAGCAGTTCTTC.

This clone has just one count. V is TRBV5-1 and J is TRBJ2-5; 11 bases fit TRBD1. Germline V gene lookup returns CDR1 SGHRS and CDR2 YFSETQ. This CDR3 is built from 16 residues. V lost 4 bases and J lost 1; bases outside the gene matches: 6. The CDR3 loop is CASSRTGGRVQETQYF. The CDR3 DNA reads TGCGCCAGCAGCCGGACAGGGGGCAGAGTCCAAGAGACCCAGTACTTC.

This clone was recorded once. The V gene is TRBV5-4, the J gene TRBJ2-3, with D maybe TRBD2 (6 bases). V lost 3 bases, J lost 2 bases, and 16 bases lay in between. The CDR3 consists of 16 residues. Germline V gene sequence: CDR1 SGHNT, CDR2 YYREEE (reference sequence). This CDR3 is CASSSKLGGDTDTQYF. DNA of the CDR3: TGTGCCAGCAGCTCTAAGTTGGGGGGTGACACAGATACGCAGTATTTT.

The chain links TRBV15 to TRBJ1-5; TRBD1 agrees at 8 bases. This CDR3 has 15 amino acids. Germline trimming cut 0 bases from V and 7 bases from J; bases unmatched to any gene: 5. Per the germline V gene, CDR1 is LNHNV and CDR2 is YYDKDF (reference sequence). CDR3 in DNA: TGTGCCACCAGCAGAGATCTTTCAGGGGGCCAGCCCCAGCATTTT. Its translation: CATSRDLSGGQPQHF.

This rearrangement joins TRBV30 to TRBJ2-3, with 11 bases lining up with TRBD2. The CDR3 is made up of 15 amino acids. J gave up 4 bases and V 3 bases, and 6 bases lay outside the gene matches. CDR1 is GTSNPN, CDR2 SVGIG, per germline (reference sequence). The CDR3 nucleotides read TGTGCCTGGAGCCCGATAGCGGGGGGGGCAGATACGCAGTATTTT. As protein: CAWSPIAGGADTQYF.

V and J are TRBV4-1 and TRBJ1-3; no clear D. Germline values: CDR1 MGHRA, CDR2 YSYEKL. V lost 0 bases and J lost 0, with 15 bases in between. This CDR3 comprises 18 residues. CDR3 nucleotides: TGCGCCAGCAGCCAAGATCGGTTAGGTGGAGGCTCTGGAAACACCATATATTTT. Translating it yields CASSQDRLGGGSGNTIYF.

The rearrangement uses TRBV27 and TRBJ2-1; TRBD1 aligns across 11 bases. From germline, CDR1 is MNHEY and CDR2 SMNVEV (reference sequence). J was trimmed by 2 bases and V by 8 bases; bases with no gene match: 8. The CDR3 is 16 amino acids. CDR3 protein: CASQDRGLGTYNEQFF. CDR3 DNA: TGTGCCAGCCAGGACAGGGGGCTTGGCACCTACAATGAGCAGTTCTTC.

The chain couples TRBV7-8 to TRBJ1-4; tentatively, D is TRBD1 (5 bases). The V end was cut by 3 bases, the J end by 8 bases, with 7 bases between. CDR1 SGHVS and CDR2 FQNEAQ come from the germline V gene. There are 12 residues in the CDR3. CDR3 protein: CASSFTGEKLFF. In DNA, the CDR3 is TGTGCCAGCAGCTTCACAGGCGAAAAACTGTTTTTT.

The chain recombines TRBV9 with TRBJ1-6; no clear D gene. The germline gives CDR1 SGDLS, CDR2 YYNGEE. The CDR3 totals 16 residues. V shed 4 bases and J shed 0 bases, with 11 bases lying between them. The chain's CDR3 is CASSPTHSSYNSPLHF. Here the CDR3 DNA reads TGTGCCAGCAGCCCAACCCATAGCTCCTATAATTCACCCCTCCACTTT.

This clone was seen just once. The chain recombines TRBV19 with TRBJ1-4; D perhaps matches TRBD1 (6 bases). The CDR3 consists of 15 residues. Germline-derived CDR1 and CDR2 are LNHDA and SQIVND (reference sequence). Trimming pared 3 bases from V and 8 bases from J, leaving 16 bases between. CDR3 protein: CASSILQGFGEKLFF. CDR3 in DNA: TGTGCCAGTAGTATCCTACAGGGTTTCGGAGAAAAACTGTTTTTT.

The chain has TRBV4-2 and TRBJ2-7; 14 bases map to TRBD2. Germline V CDR1 and CDR2: LGHNA, YNFKEQ. V was pared by 2 bases and J by 2 bases, with 5 bases of the junction left unmatched. The length of the CDR3 is 17 residues. The CDR3 here is CASSQLGLAGATYEQYF. The CDR3 DNA sequence: TGTGCCAGCAGCCAATTGGGACTAGCGGGGGCCACCTACGAGCAGTACTTC.

CDR3 nucleotides: TGTGCCAGCAGCCAAGCTAACAATGAGCAGTTCTTC. Translating it yields CASSQANNEQFF. The chain combines TRBV3-1 (or the pseudogene TRBV3-2) with TRBJ2-1; no clear D. The germline V gene has CDR1 LGHDT and CDR2 YNNKEL (reference sequence). This CDR3 spans 12 amino acids. Trimming pared 1 base from V and 5 bases from J, leaving 3 bases between.

This clone was detected only a few times. The chain carries TRBV21-1 and TRBJ1-6; the D call TRBD1 from the table was never checked on the DNA. TRBV21-1 is noted as a pseudogene. This CDR3 spans 13 amino acids. The DNA for the CDR3 is TGTGCCAGCAGCAGTCCCAGGGGGGAACCCCTCCACTTT. This codes for CASSSPRGEPLHF.

In its sample, this clone was seen once. The gene calls are TRBV28 and TRBJ2-7; TRBD1 matches at 7 bases. The CDR3 length is 14 residues. Unmatched junction bases numbered 9, after V lost 6 bases and J lost 4 bases. Germline assignment: CDR1 MDHEN and CDR2 SYDVKM. The CDR3 DNA follows: TGTGCCAGCAGCGATATCGACAGGGTTTACGAGCAGTACTTC. Amino acid sequence: CASSDIDRVYEQYF.

The chain couples TRBV19 to TRBJ1-1, with D tentatively TRBD1 (5 bases). Trimming cost V 8 bases and J 3 bases, with 13 bases left between them. The CDR3 totals 13 residues. Germline assignment: CDR1 LNHDA and CDR2 SQIVND (reference sequence). CDR3 coding DNA: TGTGCCAGTCAGCAGGGATGGTACACTGAAGCTTTCTTT. Translating gives CASQQGWYTEAFF.

V gene TRBV4-2 combines with J gene TRBJ1-1; 7 nucleotides match TRBD1. Germline assignment: CDR1 LGHNA and CDR2 YNFKEQ. This CDR3 region has 15 residues. Trimming removed 0 bases from V and 3 bases from J; junction bases left unmatched: 4. The CDR3 nucleotides read TGTGCCAGCAGCCAAGAGAGGGGGCAGGACACTGAAGCTTTCTTT. Protein: CASSQERGQDTEAFF.

The J gene is TRBJ1-4, the V gene TRBV13; 9 nucleotides align to TRBD1. The junction had 5 bases not matched to a gene; V was cut back by 7 bases and J by 8 bases. Germline loops: CDR1 PRHDT, CDR2 FYEKMQ (reference sequence). This CDR3 spans 13 amino acids. In DNA, the CDR3 is TGTGCCAGCACCGACAGGGGGGAGGAAAAACTGTTTTTT. Amino acids: CASTDRGEEKLFF.

V gene TRBV12-5 combines with J gene TRBJ2-1; D uncertain. The germline V gene has CDR1 LGHNT and CDR2 FRNRAP. The CDR3 covers 17 residues. Trimming shortened V by 1 base and J by 0 bases, and 13 bases separated the two germline ends. CDR3 residues: CASGLAGITDSYNEQFF. DNA of the CDR3: TGTGCTAGTGGTTTGGCAGGAATAACAGACTCCTACAATGAGCAGTTCTTC.

The chain recombines TRBV18 with TRBJ2-1, with TRBD2 matching over 10 bases. Germline values: CDR1 KGHSH, CDR2 LQKENI. V lost 0 bases and J lost 9; bases outside the gene matches: 11. CDR3 size: 17 residues. This CDR3 is CASSPPISGGLLGEQFF. CDR3 DNA sequence: TGTGCCAGCTCACCACCAATTAGCGGGGGGCTCCTAGGTGAGCAGTTCTTC.

The chain has TRBV5-1 and TRBJ2-2, with 7 bases aligning to TRBD1. The CDR3 extends over 14 amino acids. Trimming at V came to 4 bases and at J to 6 bases, leaving 6 bases not matched to a gene. Germline values: CDR1 SGHRS, CDR2 YFSETQ. The CDR3 reads CASSTGQRPGELFF. In DNA, the CDR3 is TGCGCCAGCAGCACGGGACAGCGCCCCGGGGAGCTGTTTTTT.